This entry describes one TCR beta chain. Its antigen is currently unknown. The data stem from a study of vaccination effects on CD4 cells after COVID-19. Study at large: Prior to sequencing, the ViraFEST assay stimulated PBMC with viral peptide pools, which expanded the antigen-specific CD4+ T cells. After the second dose, samples were taken at median day 72.

The V gene lost 0 bases and the J gene lost 2 bases, with 7 bases spanning the gap. The CDR3 length is 14 residues. CDR1 SGHTA and CDR2 FQGNSA come from the germline V gene. Isolating CD4+ T cells followed approximately 9 days of culture. Subjects were given two BNT162b2 or mRNA-1273 vaccine doses. TCRdb's table, derived via immunoSEQ multiplex PCR, lists solely in-frame clones and lacks some. The sample has 43,000 or so clones; roughly two thirds are singletons. The chain recombines TRBV7-2 with TRBJ1-2; D may be TRBD1 (5 bases). The source material was CD4+ T cells from PBMCs cultured without peptide, sampled after COVID-19 vaccination. The sequence came from a human donor who received a COVID-19 vaccine. The DNA of the CDR3 is TGTGCCAGCAGCTTAGCAGGGGTCAACTATGGCTACACCTTC. This encodes CASSLAGVNYGYTF. Full variable domain (rest looked up from reference TRBV7-2 and TRBJ1-2): GAGVSQSPSNKVTEKGKDVELRCDPISGHTALYWYRQSLGQGLEFLIYFQGNSAPDKSGLPSDRFSAERTGGSVSTLTIQRTQQEDSAVYLCASSLAGVNYGYTFGSGTRLTVV.